The clone carrying this T cell receptor beta chain is a singleton in its sample. These data originate in a study of blood T cell repertoires in COVID-19. At the level of the study: T cells, B-cell-depleted T cells, or PBMCs supplied cDNA or gDNA.

TCRdb's copy holds only in-frame clones and misses some; the assay was immunoSEQ multiplex PCR. The repertoire consists of more than 50,000 clones, with around nine tenths occurring once and the leading ten covering around 3.7%. The sample comprised peripheral blood. The TCR was taken from a human donor in a cohort sampled during active COVID-19.

The CDR3 loop reads CASSLRGASYGYTF. The CDR3 region has the DNA TGTGCCAGCAGTCTGCGGGGAGCGTCTTATGGCTACACCTTC. The chain links TRBV5-4 to TRBJ1-2, with D unclear. The CDR3 contains 14 residues. Trimming removed 5 bases at V and 5 bases at J, with 16 bases between. Germline loops: CDR1 SGHNT, CDR2 YYREEE (reference sequence).